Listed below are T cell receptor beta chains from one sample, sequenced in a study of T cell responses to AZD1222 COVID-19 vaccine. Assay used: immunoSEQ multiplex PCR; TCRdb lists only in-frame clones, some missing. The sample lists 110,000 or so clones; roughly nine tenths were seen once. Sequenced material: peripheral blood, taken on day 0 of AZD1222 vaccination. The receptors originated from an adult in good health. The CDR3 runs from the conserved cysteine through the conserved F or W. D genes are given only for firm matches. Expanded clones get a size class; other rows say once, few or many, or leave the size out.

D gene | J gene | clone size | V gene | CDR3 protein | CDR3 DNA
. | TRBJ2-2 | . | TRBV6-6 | CASSYTGAGELFF | TGTGCCAGCAGTTACACCGGTGCCGGGGAGCTGTTTTTT
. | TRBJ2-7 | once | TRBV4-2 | CASSQVRESPYEQYF | TGTGCCAGCAGCCAAGTACGGGAGTCACCTTACGAGCAGTACTTC
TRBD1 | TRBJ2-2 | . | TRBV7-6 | CASSLAPVLTGTSGELFF | TGTGCCAGCAGCTTAGCGCCGGTTTTGACAGGGACCTCCGGGGAGCTGTTTTTT
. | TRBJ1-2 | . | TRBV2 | CASTEGGRGDGYTF | TGTGCCAGCACCGAGGGGGGCCGCGGAGATGGCTACACCTTC
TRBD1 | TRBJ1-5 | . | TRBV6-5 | CASSPGGFNQPQHF | TGTGCCAGCAGTCCAGGGGGCTTCAATCAGCCCCAGCATTTT
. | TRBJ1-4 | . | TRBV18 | CASSPGATNEKLFF | TGTGCCAGCTCACCGGGGGCGACTAATGAAAAACTGTTTTTT
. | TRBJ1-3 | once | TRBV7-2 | CASSLVGSASGNTIYF | TGTGCCAGCAGCTTAGTTGGGTCGGCCTCTGGAAACACCATATATTTT
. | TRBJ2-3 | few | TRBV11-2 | CASSSPVGSTDTQYF | TGTGCCAGCAGCTCCCCAGTTGGTAGCACAGATACGCAGTATTTT
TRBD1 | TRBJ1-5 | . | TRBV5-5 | CASSGQWTGGQQPQHF | TGTGCCAGCAGCGGCCAATGGACAGGGGGTCAACAGCCCCAGCATTTT
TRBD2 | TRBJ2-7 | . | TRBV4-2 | CASSQGTSGYSYEQYF | TGTGCCAGCAGCCAAGGGACTAGCGGGTATTCCTACGAGCAGTACTTC
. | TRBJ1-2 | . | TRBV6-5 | CASRRDQFRGGYTF | TGTGCCAGCAGGCGCGACCAGTTCAGGGGCGGCTACACCTTC
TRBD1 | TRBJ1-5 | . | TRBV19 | CASSLDRGPHQPQHF | TGTGCCAGTAGTTTAGACAGGGGGCCACATCAGCCCCAGCATTTT
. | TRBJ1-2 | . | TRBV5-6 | CASSLEASYGYTF | TGTGCCAGCAGCTTGGAAGCTTCCTATGGCTACACCTTC
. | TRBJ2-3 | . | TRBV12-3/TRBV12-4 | CASSPTSTDTQYF | TGTGCCAGCAGTCCAACTAGCACAGATACGCAGTATTTT
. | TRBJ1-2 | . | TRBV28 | CASGLWDYGYTF | TGTGCCAGCGGCCTTTGGGACTATGGCTACACCTTC
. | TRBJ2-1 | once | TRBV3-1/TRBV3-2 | CASSRTSNEQFF | TGTGCCAGCAGCCGTACTAGCAATGAGCAGTTCTTC
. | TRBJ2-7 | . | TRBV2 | CASSYRQGGAYEQYF | TGTGCCAGCAGTTACCGACAGGGCGGGGCCTACGAGCAGTACTTC
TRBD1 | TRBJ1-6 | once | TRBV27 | CASTRSRDRVSPLHF | TGTGCCAGCACAAGGAGCCGGGACAGGGTGTCACCCCTCCACTTT
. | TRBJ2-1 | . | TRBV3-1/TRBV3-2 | CASSQAGAHYNEQFF | TGTGCCAGCAGCCAAGCAGGAGCTCACTACAATGAGCAGTTCTTC
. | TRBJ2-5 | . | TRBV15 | CATSRDFPETQYF | TGTGCCACCAGCAGAGATTTCCCCGAGACCCAGTACTTC
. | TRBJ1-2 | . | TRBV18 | CASSQQPLTGSYGYTF | TGTGCCAGCTCACAACAACCTTTAACAGGGAGCTATGGCTACACCTTC
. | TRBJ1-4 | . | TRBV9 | CASSVGGGIEKLFF | TGTGCCAGCAGCGTAGGCGGGGGAATTGAAAAACTGTTTTTT
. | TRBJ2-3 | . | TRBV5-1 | CASSVQGPSTDTQYF | TGCGCCAGCAGCGTACAGGGTCCCAGCACAGATACGCAGTATTTT
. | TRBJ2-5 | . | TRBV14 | CASSQDILGLLQYF | TGTGCCAGCAGCCAAGACATTCTGGGACTTCTCCAGTACTTC
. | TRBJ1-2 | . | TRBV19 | CASSFGTPGYTF | TGTGCCAGTAGTTTCGGGACACCCGGCTACACCTTC
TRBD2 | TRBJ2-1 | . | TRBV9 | CASSGTSGSSYNEQFF | TGTGCCAGCAGCGGGACTAGCGGGAGCTCCTACAATGAGCAGTTCTTC
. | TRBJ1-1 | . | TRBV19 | CASSLQGERWAEAFF | TGTGCCAGTAGTCTACAAGGGGAGAGGTGGGCTGAAGCTTTCTTT
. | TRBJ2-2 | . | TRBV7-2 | CASSLGGANTGELFF | TGTGCCAGCAGCTTAGGGGGCGCGAACACCGGGGAGCTGTTTTTT
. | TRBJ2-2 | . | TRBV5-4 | CASSSGPANTGELFF | TGTGCCAGCAGCTCGGGACCAGCGAACACCGGGGAGCTGTTTTTT
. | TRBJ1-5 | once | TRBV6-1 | CASSEDSIGSNQPQHF | TGTGCCAGCAGTGAGGACTCAATAGGGTCCAATCAGCCCCAGCATTTT
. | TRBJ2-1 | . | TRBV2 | CASTRESIYNEQFF | TGTGCCAGCACCCGGGAGTCGATCTACAATGAGCAGTTCTTC
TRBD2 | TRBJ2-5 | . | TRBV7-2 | CASSPAGIQETQYF | TGTGCCAGCAGCCCAGCGGGGATCCAAGAGACCCAGTACTTC
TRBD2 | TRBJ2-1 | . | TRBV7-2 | CASSLVSGENNEQFF | TGTGCCAGCAGCTTAGTTAGCGGGGAAAACAATGAGCAGTTCTTC
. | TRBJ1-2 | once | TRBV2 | CASSEAVGPLYGYTF | TGTGCCAGCAGTGAAGCAGTAGGACCCCTCTATGGCTACACCTTC
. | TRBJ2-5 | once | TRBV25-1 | CASSDRTAWYQETQYF | TGTGCCAGCAGTGACCGGACAGCTTGGTACCAAGAGACCCAGTACTTC
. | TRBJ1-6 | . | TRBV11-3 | CASSLGNSPLHF | TGTGCCAGCAGCTTAGGAAATTCACCCCTCCACTTT
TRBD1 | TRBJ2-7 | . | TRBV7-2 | CASSSRQGSYEQYF | TGTGCCAGCAGCTCCAGACAGGGGTCCTACGAGCAGTACTTC
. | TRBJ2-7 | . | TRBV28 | CASSLYEQYF | TGTGCCAGCAGTCTCTACGAGCAGTACTTC
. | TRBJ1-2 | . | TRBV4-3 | CASSPTITESYGYTF | TGCGCCAGCAGCCCGACAATCACCGAGTCCTATGGCTACACCTTC
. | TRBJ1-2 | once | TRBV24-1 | CATSNGYGYTF | TGTGCCACCAGTAACGGCTATGGCTACACCTTC
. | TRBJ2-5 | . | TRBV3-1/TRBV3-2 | CASSQEGETQYF | TGTGCCAGCAGCCAAGAGGGCGAGACCCAGTACTTC
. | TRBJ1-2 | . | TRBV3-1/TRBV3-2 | CASSQDMVNYGYTF | TGTGCCAGCAGCCAAGACATGGTGAACTATGGCTACACCTTC
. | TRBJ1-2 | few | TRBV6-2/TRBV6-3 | CASSGSREANYGYTF | TGTGCCAGCAGCGGGAGTAGGGAAGCTAACTATGGCTACACCTTC
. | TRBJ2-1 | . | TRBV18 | CASSPALRNYNEQFF | TGTGCCAGCTCACCAGCCCTAAGGAACTACAATGAGCAGTTCTTC
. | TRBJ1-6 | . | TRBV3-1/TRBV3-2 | CASSQGMGGLGSPLHF | TGTGCCAGCAGCCAAGGGATGGGGGGGCTAGGATCACCCCTCCACTTT
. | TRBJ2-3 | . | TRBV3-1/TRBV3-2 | CASSQDYGSAGITDTQYF | TGTGCCAGCAGCCAAGATTACGGGTCCGCAGGGATAACAGATACGCAGTATTTT
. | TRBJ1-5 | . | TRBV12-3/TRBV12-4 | CASSYSNQPQHF | TGTGCCAGCAGCTATAGCAATCAGCCCCAGCATTTT
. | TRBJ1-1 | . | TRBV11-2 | CASSFMGYRRSTEAFF | TGTGCCAGCAGCTTTATGGGATATCGGAGAAGCACTGAAGCTTTCTTT
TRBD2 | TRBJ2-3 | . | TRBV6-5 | CASSYGGGGADTQYF | TGTGCCAGCAGTTACGGGGGCGGGGGGGCAGATACGCAGTATTTT
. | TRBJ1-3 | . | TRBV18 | CASSPLIEGGNTIYF | TGTGCCAGCTCACCATTGATTGAAGGAGGAAACACCATATATTTT
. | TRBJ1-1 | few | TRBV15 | CATSRAHGGGNTEAFF | TGTGCCACCAGCAGAGCTCATGGGGGAGGGAACACTGAAGCTTTCTTT
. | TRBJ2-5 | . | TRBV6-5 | CASSRLRETQYF | TGTGCCAGCAGCCGGCTGAGGGAGACCCAGTACTTC
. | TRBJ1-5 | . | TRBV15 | CATSRELSGDQPQHF | TGTGCCACCAGCAGAGAGCTATCGGGCGATCAGCCCCAGCATTTT
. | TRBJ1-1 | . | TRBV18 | CASSPPGHQNTEAFF | TGTGCCAGCTCACCGCCGGGACACCAGAACACTGAAGCTTTCTTT
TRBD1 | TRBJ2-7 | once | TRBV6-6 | CASREDRGVIYEQYF | TGTGCCAGCAGGGAGGACAGGGGGGTAATTTACGAGCAGTACTTC
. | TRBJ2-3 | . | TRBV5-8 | CASRGTGTDTQYF | TGTGCCAGCCGTGGGACCGGCACAGATACGCAGTATTTT
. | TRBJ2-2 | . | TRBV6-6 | CASSLVPGELFF | TGTGCCAGCAGTTTGGTTCCCGGGGAGCTGTTTTTT
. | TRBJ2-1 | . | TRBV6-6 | CASSTAGNEQFF | TGTGCCAGCAGTACCGCTGGTAATGAGCAGTTCTTC
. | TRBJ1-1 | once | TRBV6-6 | CASTRDLLNTEAFF | TGTGCCAGCACCCGGGACTTGTTGAACACTGAAGCTTTCTTT